One and the same sample provided the 27 T cell receptor beta chains below, sequenced in a study of T cell responses to AZD1222 COVID-19 vaccine. Sequencing used immunoSEQ multiplex PCR; TCRdb keeps in-frame clones, though not all of them. There are 150,000 or so clones in the sample; nearly 95% occur only once, and 2.3% lies in the top ten. The source was peripheral blood, collected on day 0 of AZD1222 vaccination. The source is an adult in good health.

V usage is TRBV11-2 and J usage is TRBJ1-1, with unresolved D. V was clipped by 4 bases and J by 0 bases, with 12 bases between them. Germline CDR1 reads SGHAT; CDR2 reads FQNNGV. There are 15 residues in the CDR3. This chain's CDR3 is CASSSPRVMNTEAFF. CDR3 bases: TGTGCCAGCAGCTCCCCCCGGGTTATGAACACTGAAGCTTTCTTT.

This clone was observed a single time. The rearrangement uses TRBV6-5 and TRBJ2-3; 9 positions match TRBD2. Losses at the gene ends were 6 bases for V and 4 bases for J; bases not matched to a gene: 8. The germline V gene has CDR1 MNHEY and CDR2 SVGAGI. The CDR3 is 15 amino acids. This CDR3 is CASRLAGDSSDTQYF. CDR3 in DNA: TGTGCCAGCAGGTTAGCGGGGGATAGTTCAGATACGCAGTATTTT.

The chain combines TRBV3-1 (or the pseudogene TRBV3-2) with TRBJ2-2; D gene ambiguous. V was clipped by 4 bases and J by 7 bases, with 13 bases between them. Germline V gives CDR1 LGHDT, CDR2 YNNKEL (reference sequence). This CDR3 has 14 amino acids. Written as DNA, the CDR3 is TGTGCCAGCAGCCCCTTGCGTTTCCTCGGGGAGCTGTTTTTT. Protein sequence: CASSPLRFLGELFF.

V and J are TRBV11-3 and TRBJ2-2; D gene unclear. Germline CDR1 reads SGHNT; CDR2 reads YENEEA. This CDR3 comprises 13 residues. Between the trimmed V and J ends, which lost 5 bases and 4 bases, there was a span of 8 bases. The CDR3, as DNA: TGTGCCAGCAGCGACTCAACCACCGGGGAGCTGTTTTTT. This translates into CASSDSTTGELFF.

This clone was seen only once. This sequence joins TRBV27 and TRBJ2-7; D remains ambiguous. CDR1 is MNHEY and CDR2 is SMNVEV in the germline V gene (reference sequence). V lost 3 bases and J lost 2, with 8 bases in between. CDR3 length: 13 amino acids. CDR3 coding DNA: TGTGCCAGCAGTTTTAGACTTGCCTACGAGCAGTACTTC. As protein: CASSFRLAYEQYF.

The CDR3 reads CASSLAVGSRQAYGYTF. The CDR3 nucleotides are TGTGCCAGCAGCTTGGCGGTAGGCTCGAGACAGGCCTATGGCTACACCTTC. V is TRBV5-5 and J is TRBJ1-2; possible D gene TRBD1, 6 bases. In germline, CDR1 is SGHKS, CDR2 YYEKEE (reference sequence). The V gene lost 0 bases and the J gene lost 4 bases, with 19 bases spanning the gap. The CDR3 sequence is 17 residues long.

The chain employs TRBV6-6 and TRBJ2-7, with D possibly matching TRBD2 (7 bases). Trimming took 2 bases from V and 0 from J, leaving 11 bases between them. This CDR3 is 15 amino acids long. Germline values: CDR1 MNHNY, CDR2 SVGAGI (reference sequence). CDR3: CASSYGGGFSYEQYF. The CDR3 bases are TGTGCCAGCAGTTACGGCGGGGGCTTCTCCTACGAGCAGTACTTC.

The gene calls are TRBV30 and TRBJ1-5; D not certain. The CDR3 is made up of 13 amino acids. V shed 8 bases and J shed 3 bases, with 14 bases lying between them. Germline CDR1 is GTSNPN and CDR2 is SVGIG (reference sequence). The CDR3 coding sequence is TGTGCCCCCCGTAAGAGGGACAATCAGCCCCAGCATTTT. Amino acids: CAPRKRDNQPQHF.

This chain joins TRBV19 and TRBJ2-1; 8 bases agree with TRBD2. CDR3 length equals 17 residues. V trimming: 7 bases; J trimming: 0 bases; junction bases outside the gene matches: 11. Germline loops: CDR1 LNHDA, CDR2 SQIVND (reference sequence). DNA for the CDR3: TGTGCCAGTATGGAGGTGGCGGGAGGCCTCTCCTACAATGAGCAGTTCTTC. Translating gives CASMEVAGGLSYNEQFF.

V is TRBV9 and J is TRBJ2-2; TRBD2 aligns across 10 bases. The V gene's germline CDR1 is SGDLS and CDR2 YYNGEE. This CDR3 region has 18 residues. V trimming: 0 bases; J trimming: 1 base; junction bases outside the gene matches: 6. CDR3 in amino acids: CASSVDSGRALNTGELFF. CDR3 DNA sequence: TGTGCCAGCAGCGTAGACAGCGGGAGGGCCTTGAACACCGGGGAGCTGTTTTTT.

This clone was recorded only once. The genes are TRBV24-1 and TRBJ1-5; 7 nucleotides match TRBD1. CDR1 is KGHDR and CDR2 is SFDVKD in the germline V gene. Trimming at V came to 3 bases and at J to 5 bases, leaving 6 bases not matched to a gene. This CDR3 has 15 amino acids. The CDR3 nucleotides read TGTGCCACCAGTGATACGTACAGGGGAGATCAGCCCCAGCATTTT. Translated, it gives CATSDTYRGDQPQHF.

The rearrangement joins TRBV24-1 to TRBJ2-1; D is undetermined. There are 15 residues in the CDR3. V shed 1 base and J shed 5 bases, with 11 bases lying between them. Germline-derived CDR1 and CDR2 are KGHDR and SFDVKD. CDR3 loop: CATSDFSAFNNEQFF. The DNA of the CDR3 is TGTGCCACCAGTGATTTCTCAGCCTTCAACAATGAGCAGTTCTTC.

V usage is TRBV18 and J usage is TRBJ2-5, with D perhaps TRBD1 (5 bases). CDR1 and CDR2 from the germline V gene are KGHSH and LQKENI. This CDR3 has 17 amino acids. V lost 3 bases, J lost 2 bases, and 19 bases lay in between. CDR3 nucleotide sequence: TGTGCCAGCTCACCGGCTGGATGGATCAGGGCGCAAGAGACCCAGTACTTC. It yields the protein CASSPAGWIRAQETQYF.

The chain couples TRBV28 to TRBJ2-2; TRBD1 agrees at 12 bases. The V gene's germline CDR1 is MDHEN and CDR2 SYDVKM. The CDR3 has 19 amino acids. Unmatched junction bases numbered 13, after V lost 1 base and J lost 7 bases. The CDR3 DNA is TGTGCCAGCAGTTTATACCCCGTGGGGACAGGGGGCGCCATCGGGGAGCTGTTTTTT. The encoded protein is CASSLYPVGTGGAIGELFF.

The J gene is TRBJ2-1, the V gene TRBV4-3; tentative D call: TRBD1 (6 bases). CDR1 is LGHNA and CDR2 is YSLEER in the germline V gene. V was pared by 0 bases and J by 4 bases, with 13 bases between. The CDR3 loop spans 16 amino acids. The CDR3 spells CASSQERTRGYNEQFF. CDR3 DNA sequence: TGCGCCAGCAGCCAAGAAAGGACGAGGGGGTACAATGAGCAGTTCTTC.

V and J are TRBV7-6 and TRBJ2-1; unclear D gene. V lost 5 bases to trimming and J lost 10 bases, with 9 bases between them. From germline, CDR1 is SGHVS and CDR2 FNYEAQ. CDR3 length equals 11 residues. The CDR3 here is CASSQLREQFF. The CDR3 DNA reads as TGTGCCAGCAGCCAGCTAAGGGAGCAGTTCTTC.

CDR3 coding DNA: TGTGCCAGCAGCATCCTGGGGGGGTCGAGTCAAAGGGAGACCCAGTACTTC. It yields the protein CASSILGGSSQRETQYF. The rearrangement links TRBV9 to TRBJ2-5, with 7 bases that match TRBD2. The CDR3 runs to 17 residues. The V gene's germline CDR1 is SGDLS and CDR2 YYNGEE. V lost 4 bases to trimming and J lost 5 bases; unmatched junction nucleotides: 17.

The chain links TRBV27 to TRBJ2-1; D is possibly TRBD1 or TRBD2 (5 bases each). Trimming shortened V by 3 bases and J by 5 bases, and 11 bases separated the two germline ends. The germline V gene has CDR1 MNHEY and CDR2 SMNVEV (reference sequence). This CDR3 comprises 14 residues. The CDR3 reads CASSFQRDHNEQFF. CDR3 coding DNA: TGTGCCAGCAGTTTTCAGAGGGACCACAATGAGCAGTTCTTC.

The V gene is TRBV28, the J gene TRBJ1-5, with 8 bases lining up with TRBD1. This CDR3 is 17 amino acids long. Germline loops: CDR1 MDHEN, CDR2 SYDVKM. The ends lost 5 bases at V and 1 base at J; junction bases unmatched: 10. In DNA, the CDR3 is TGTGCCAGCAGTCGACAGGGGAGCCTTTCGAGCAATCAGCCCCAGCATTTT. Protein sequence: CASSRQGSLSSNQPQHF.

The chain couples TRBV7-9 to TRBJ1-1; D perhaps matches TRBD1 (6 bases). Germline V lookup: CDR1 SEHNR, CDR2 FQNEAQ (reference sequence). V was pared by 4 bases and J by 2 bases, with 8 bases between. This CDR3 region has 13 residues. The DNA for the CDR3 is TGTGCCAGCAGCTACAGGGTTAACACTGAAGCTTTCTTT. Translation: CASSYRVNTEAFF.

The chain recombines TRBV4-3 with TRBJ2-6; D tentatively fits TRBD1 or TRBD2 (5 bases each). The germline V gene has CDR1 LGHNA and CDR2 YSLEER. This CDR3 has 18 residues. The V end was cut by 0 bases, the J end by 0 bases, with 12 bases between. CDR3 coding DNA: TGCGCCAGCAGCCAAGAATCGGGACGGATCTCTGGGGCCAACGTCCTGACTTTC. This gives the protein CASSQESGRISGANVLTF.

The DNA for the CDR3 is TGTGCCAGCTCACCATTTCCAGCTAGCGGGAGCCTCATCGAGGCCCAGTACTTC. It translates to CASSPFPASGSLIEAQYF. The rearrangement uses TRBV18 and TRBJ2-5; 10 bases match TRBD2. V was clipped by 2 bases and J by 9 bases; unmatched bases: 18. The CDR3 contains 18 residues. Germline V gene data show CDR1 as KGHSH and CDR2 as LQKENI.

The chain uses TRBV7-3 and TRBJ2-7, with D unresolved. Trimming pared 5 bases from V and 0 bases from J, leaving 11 bases between. The CDR3 spans 14 residues. Germline CDR1 reads SGHTA; CDR2 reads FQGTGA. CDR3 nucleotides: TGTGCCAGCAGCCCCCAGTACAGCTCCTACGAGCAGTACTTC. This encodes CASSPQYSSYEQYF. Combining the CDR3 with reference TRBV7-3 and TRBJ2-7 gives the whole variable domain GAGVSQTPSNKVTEKGKYVELRCDPISGHTALYWYRQSLGQGPEFLIYFQGTGAADDSGLPNDRFFAVRPEGSVSTLKIQRTERGDSAVYLCASSPQYSSYEQYFGPGTRLTVT.

This chain connects TRBV10-2 to TRBJ2-2, with 7 bases lining up with TRBD2. Germline loops: CDR1 WSHSY, CDR2 SAAADI. The V and J ends lost 7 bases and 2 bases, in that order; junction bases with no gene match: 7. This CDR3 comprises 15 residues. The DNA for the CDR3 is TGCGCCAGCATGGGGGGGAGGCTTAACACCGGGGAGCTGTTTTTT. It translates to CASMGGRLNTGELFF.

The chain joins TRBV5-5 to TRBJ2-7; tentatively, D is TRBD1 or TRBD2 (5 bases each). Trimming stripped 4 bases from V and 3 bases from J, with 14 bases between. CDR3 length: 14 amino acids. Germline CDR1 reads SGHKS; CDR2 reads YYEKEE (reference sequence). DNA of the CDR3: TGTGCCAGCAGCCCCTGGCGTGGGGGCTACGAGCAGTACTTC. This translates into CASSPWRGGYEQYF.

The chain is built from TRBV25-1 and TRBJ1-1, with 7 bases lining up with TRBD1. The germline gives CDR1 MGHDK, CDR2 SYGVNS. The V gene end was trimmed by 9 bases and the J gene end by 3 bases; junction bases not matched to a gene: 10. CDR3 length: 14 residues. CDR3 residues: CASNRGARDTEAFF. DNA for the CDR3: TGTGCCAGTAACAGGGGAGCGAGGGACACTGAAGCTTTCTTT. Looking up the rest from reference TRBV25-1 and TRBJ1-1 gives the full variable domain: EADIYQTPRYLVIGTGKKITLECSQTMGHDKMYWYQQDPGMELHLIHYSYGVNSTEKGDLSSESTVSRIRTEHFPLTLESARPSHTSQYLCASNRGARDTEAFFGQGTRLTVV.

The V and J genes are TRBV6-2 or TRBV6-3 and TRBJ2-2; D is unclear. Germline V gene lookup returns CDR1 MNHEY and CDR2 SVGEGT. CDR3 length: 15 amino acids. Trimming cost V 5 bases and J 3 bases, with 13 bases left between them. Written as DNA, the CDR3 is TGTGCCAGCAGTGCCTCGACCAAGTACACCGGGGAGCTGTTTTTT. It codes for CASSASTKYTGELFF.